Presented here are 27 T cell receptor beta chains from one specimen sequenced in a study of shared clonotypes between healthy human individuals. This table comes from immunoSEQ multiplex PCR, and its TCRdb copy is limited to in-frame clones, with some not included. The table has about 1 million clones, about 77% seen once; the top ten hold approximately 1.5%. Sequencing was performed on memory CD4+ T cells sorted from blood. Sample subset: CD45RA-negative fraction. The source is a man between 18 and 29 years old in good health.

The chain uses TRBV5-1 and TRBJ1-3; 7 nucleotides match TRBD1. With 4 bases clipped from V and 2 bases from J, the junction kept 6 bases outside the gene matches. The CDR3 has 15 residues. Germline assignment: CDR1 SGHRS and CDR2 YFSETQ. Here the CDR3 reads CASSPGQNPGNTIYF. CDR3 nucleotide sequence: TGCGCCAGCAGCCCGGGACAGAACCCTGGAAACACCATATATTTT.

The rearrangement uses TRBV6-1 and TRBJ2-4; D is ambiguous. The CDR3 covers 15 residues. Germline values: CDR1 MNHNS, CDR2 SASEGT. The V and J ends lost 4 bases and 0 bases respectively, with 10 bases between them. The CDR3 nucleotides read TGTGCCAGCAGTGTCGGTAGGGCAGCCAAAAACATTCAGTACTTC. Residues: CASSVGRAAKNIQYF.

V gene TRBV5-8 combines with J gene TRBJ2-2; D not certain. Germline V gene lookup returns CDR1 SGHTS and CDR2 YDEGEE. CDR3 size: 14 residues. Trimming removed 3 bases at V and 0 bases at J, with 6 bases between. The CDR3 protein is CASSSWPNTGELFF. The CDR3 bases are TGTGCCAGCAGCTCTTGGCCGAACACCGGGGAGCTGTTTTTT.

V and J are TRBV7-2 and TRBJ2-5, with TRBD1 as a possible D gene (5 bases). Germline V gives CDR1 SGHTA, CDR2 FQGNSA. Trimming left V 8 bases short and J 4 bases short, with 20 bases between. The CDR3 runs to 15 residues. The CDR3 bases are TGTGCCAGCCTTGAGACAGCCACTCGGCCAGAGACCCAGTACTTC. It codes for CASLETATRPETQYF.

This chain joins TRBV28 and TRBJ2-3; 7 bases fit TRBD2. With 4 bases clipped from V and 0 bases from J, the junction kept 7 bases outside the gene matches. The CDR3 extends over 16 amino acids. Germline V gene lookup returns CDR1 MDHEN and CDR2 SYDVKM. This CDR3 is CASSSWPGGSTDTQYF. CDR3 DNA: TGTGCCAGCAGTTCTTGGCCGGGGGGTAGCACAGATACGCAGTATTTT.

J is TRBJ2-3 and V is TRBV5-6; 8 bases fit TRBD2. This CDR3 comprises 16 residues. Germline CDR1 SGHDT, CDR2 YYEEEE. V gave up 5 bases and J gave up 0 bases; unmatched junction bases: 8. CDR3 amino acids: CASSPGGALSTDTQYF. The CDR3, as DNA: TGTGCCAGCAGTCCCGGGGGGGCCCTGAGCACAGATACGCAGTATTTT.

This clone came up a few times. J is TRBJ2-3 and V is TRBV28; D is perhaps TRBD2 (7 bases). The V and J ends lost 1 base and 4 bases respectively, with 15 bases between them. CDR1 and CDR2 from the germline V gene are MDHEN and SYDVKM. This CDR3 comprises 16 residues. The CDR3: CASSLYGGAAADTQYF. The CDR3 region has the DNA TGTGCCAGCAGTTTATATGGGGGGGCGGCTGCAGATACGCAGTATTTT.

The genes are TRBV12-5 and TRBJ2-5; 7 bases align to TRBD2. Germline CDR1 and CDR2: LGHNT and FRNRAP. The length of the CDR3 is 13 residues. After removal of 4 bases from V and 7 bases from J, the junction contained 6 bases not matched to a gene. The CDR3 nucleotides read TGTGCTAGTGGTTCGCGGGAGACCGGGACCCAGTACTTC. Amino acid sequence: CASGSRETGTQYF. The entire variable domain, with the rest obtained from reference TRBV12-5 and TRBJ2-5, is as follows: DARVTQTPRHKVTEMGQEVTMRCQPILGHNTVFWYRQTMMQGLELLAYFRNRAPLDDSGMPKDRFSAEMPDATLATLKIQPSEPRDSAVYFCASGSRETGTQYFGPGTRLLVL.

This clone was counted between two and nine times. The V call is TRBV2, the J call TRBJ2-5, with a weak D call TRBD2 (6 bases). Trimming took off 8 bases at V and 5 bases at J, with 12 bases between the two ends. The CDR3 loop spans 12 amino acids. Germline V CDR1 and CDR2: SNHLY, FYNNEI. DNA for the CDR3: TGTGCCAGCCGACGGGGGATCGAGACCCAGTACTTC. It translates to CASRRGIETQYF. The full variable domain, completed using reference TRBV2 and TRBJ2-5, is EPEVTQTPSHQVTQMGQEVILRCVPISNHLYFYWYRQILGQKVEFLVSFYNNEISEKSEIFDDQFSVERPDGSNFTLKIRSTKLEDSAMYFCASRRGIETQYFGPGTRLLVL.

The chain has TRBV27 and TRBJ2-2; D might be TRBD1 (6 bases). The germline CDR1 and CDR2 sequences are MNHEY and SMNVEV (reference sequence). There are 15 residues in the CDR3. V was shortened by 6 bases and J by 1 base, with 12 bases between the two germline ends. The CDR3 spells CASRRGTVNTGELFF. For the CDR3, the DNA is TGTGCCAGCAGAAGGGGGACGGTGAACACCGGGGAGCTGTTTTTT.

This clone has just a few counts. The chain combines TRBV5-1 with TRBJ1-2, with D unclear. The length of the CDR3 is 13 residues. Germline CDR1 and CDR2: SGHRS and YFSETQ. V dropped 4 bases and J dropped 8 bases, with 15 bases sitting between them. This chain's CDR3 is CASSLDMEGGYTF. The CDR3 DNA follows: TGCGCCAGCAGCCTCGACATGGAAGGCGGCTACACCTTC.

This chain links TRBV6-1 with TRBJ2-2; D is possibly TRBD1 (6 bases). Between the trimmed V and J ends, which lost 1 base and 8 bases, there was a span of 11 bases. Germline V gene data show CDR1 as MNHNS and CDR2 as SASEGT. This CDR3 spans 14 amino acids. The CDR3 bases are TGTGCCAGCAGTGAAGGCAGGGGTTGGGGGGAGCTGTTTTTT. It yields the protein CASSEGRGWGELFF.

This clone appeared once. CDR3 nucleotides: TGCGCCAGCAGTGAGGACCGGAGAGGGAATTCACCCCTCCACTTT. Protein sequence: CASSEDRRGNSPLHF. This chain joins TRBV10-2 and TRBJ1-6; D is ambiguous. This CDR3 comprises 15 residues. Germline CDR1 is WSHSY and CDR2 is SAAADI. Trimming left V 2 bases short and J 7 bases short, with 12 bases between.

CDR3 nucleotides: TGTGCCAGCAGCTTAGCAGTAAAGGCGGGCACAGATACGCAGTATTTT. Residues: CASSLAVKAGTDTQYF. The V call is TRBV7-8, the J call TRBJ2-3; D unresolved. V was cut by 0 bases and J by 1 base, with 11 bases left in between. CDR3 length equals 16 residues. The V gene's germline CDR1 is SGHVS and CDR2 FQNEAQ. Using reference TRBV7-8 and TRBJ2-3 for the parts outside the CDR3, the full variable domain is GAGVSQSPRYKVAKRGQDVALRCDPISGHVSLFWYQQALGQGPEFLTYFQNEAQLDKSGLPSDRFFAERPEGSVSTLKIQRTQQEDSAVYLCASSLAVKAGTDTQYFGPGTRLTVL.

Comments on this clone: Distinct nucleotide sequences in the sample also encode this CDR3. V is TRBV6-5 and J is TRBJ2-5; no definite D call. Germline CDR1 is MNHEY and CDR2 is SVGAGI. The CDR3 is made up of 13 amino acids. V lost 0 bases and J 5 bases, leaving 7 bases between the germline ends. The CDR3 loop reads CASSYSLRETQYF. CDR3 bases: TGTGCCAGCAGTTACTCGTTGCGCGAGACCCAGTACTTC.

The chain carries TRBV28 and TRBJ1-2, with 11 bases matching TRBD1. CDR1 is MDHEN, CDR2 SYDVKM, per germline. This CDR3 contains 14 residues. V shed 10 bases and J 8 bases; nucleotides not matched to a gene: 12. The CDR3 loop is CATEGDRGSGGYTF. For the CDR3, the DNA is TGTGCCACCGAGGGGGACAGGGGGTCGGGAGGCTACACCTTC.

This chain links TRBV5-1 with TRBJ2-7; 11 nucleotides line up with TRBD1. The length of the CDR3 is 15 residues. Germline lookup yields CDR1 SGHRS and CDR2 YFSETQ. Trimming removed 4 bases from V and 2 bases from J; junction bases left unmatched: 5. This CDR3 is CASSKGTGGPYEQYF. In nucleotides, the CDR3 is TGCGCCAGCAGCAAAGGGACAGGGGGGCCCTACGAGCAGTACTTC.

Concerning this clone itself: Other DNA sequences in the same sample also yield this CDR3. The chain carries TRBV5-1 and TRBJ2-7; 8 bases are a match to TRBD2. CDR1 SGHRS and CDR2 YFSETQ come from the germline V gene. V lost 0 bases to trimming and J lost 5 bases; unmatched junction nucleotides: 7. The length of the CDR3 is 15 residues. CDR3 in DNA: TGCGCCAGCAGCTTGGGGGCGGGAGGTTTCGACGAGCAGTACTTC. Amino acid sequence: CASSLGAGGFDEQYF.

The chain joins TRBV14 to TRBJ2-7; a weak D match, TRBD2 (5 bases). V was trimmed by 4 bases and J by 3 bases, leaving 16 bases between them. The CDR3 loop spans 15 amino acids. Germline V gene data show CDR1 as SGHDN and CDR2 as FVKESK. CDR3 in DNA: TGTGCCAGCAGCCCCGTCAAGGGAGTCAACTACGAGCAGTACTTC. This gives the protein CASSPVKGVNYEQYF.

The J gene is TRBJ2-7, the V gene TRBV19, with TRBD1 as a possible D gene (5 bases). Germline assignment: CDR1 LNHDA and CDR2 SQIVND (reference sequence). This CDR3 spans 13 amino acids. V dropped 6 bases and J dropped 4 bases, with 13 bases sitting between them. The CDR3 nucleotides read TGTGCCAGTAGCGACAGCTCCTTGTACGAGCAGTACTTC. Amino acid sequence: CASSDSSLYEQYF.

This clone was picked up one time. This chain links TRBV19 with TRBJ1-4; tentatively, D is TRBD1 (5 bases). CDR1 and CDR2 (germline): LNHDA, SQIVND (reference sequence). CDR3 length: 16 amino acids. The V and J ends lost 5 bases and 0 bases respectively, with 13 bases between them. The CDR3 coding sequence is TGTGCCAGTAGTGTCGGGACGAAAGCAACTAATGAAAAACTGTTTTTT. As protein: CASSVGTKATNEKLFF.

A remark on this clone: The same CDR3 arises from other DNA sequences in this sample as well. This chain joins TRBV5-1 and TRBJ2-5; D call uncertain. Germline V lookup: CDR1 SGHRS, CDR2 YFSETQ. The CDR3 runs to 15 residues. Trimming cost V 5 bases and J 2 bases, with 16 bases left between them. The CDR3 DNA reads as TGCGCCAGCAGTCCGAGAGGATCGAGGCAAGAGACCCAGTACTTC. This gives the protein CASSPRGSRQETQYF. The entire variable domain, with the rest obtained from reference TRBV5-1 and TRBJ2-5, is as follows: KAGVTQTPRYLIKTRGQQVTLSCSPISGHRSVSWYQQTPGQGLQFLFEYFSETQRNKGNFPGRFSGRQFSNSRSEMNVSTLELGDSALYLCASSPRGSRQETQYFGPGTRLLVL.

A single count supports this clone. CDR3 bases: TGCGCCAGCAGTGGCCAGGGGTGGCAAGAGACCCAGTACTTC. Its protein is CASSGQGWQETQYF. The rearrangement uses TRBV10-2 and TRBJ2-5, with D perhaps matching TRBD1 (6 bases). The V gene lost 4 bases and the J gene lost 2 bases, with 11 bases spanning the gap. The germline V gene encodes CDR1 WSHSY and CDR2 SAAADI. The CDR3 runs 14 residues.

CDR3 DNA: TGTGCCAGCAGGACTAGCAAGGGAATTTACAATGAGCAGTTCTTC. This translates into CASRTSKGIYNEQFF. The chain combines TRBV6-8 with TRBJ2-1, with TRBD2 matching 7 bases. This CDR3 region has 15 residues. V lost 6 bases, J lost 4 bases, and 9 bases stayed unmatched. Germline V gene sequence: CDR1 MNHGY, CDR2 SAAAGT.

The chain carries TRBV9 and TRBJ2-5; possibly TRBD1 or TRBD2 for D (5 bases each). The CDR3 totals 17 residues. Germline loops: CDR1 SGDLS, CDR2 YYNGEE. Trimming removed 3 bases from V and 5 bases from J, with 23 bases in between. Here the CDR3 reads CASSAGLSTGRGETQYF. CDR3 nucleotides: TGTGCCAGCAGCGCGGGCCTTTCGACGGGGCGAGGGGAGACCCAGTACTTC.

The gene calls are TRBV29-1 and TRBJ2-5; 8 bases align to TRBD2. This CDR3 contains 15 residues. Per germline, CDR1 SQVTM and CDR2 ANQGSEA. V lost 3 bases, J lost 0 bases, and 6 bases stayed unmatched. The CDR3 DNA is TGCAGCGTTGAGGTTATAGCGGGACACCAAGAGACCCAGTACTTC. Amino acid sequence: CSVEVIAGHQETQYF.

This clone was seen a few times. This chain uses TRBV19 with TRBJ1-1, with a weak D call TRBD1 (5 bases). The V gene's germline CDR1 is LNHDA and CDR2 SQIVND (reference sequence). This CDR3 contains 13 residues. V was shortened by 6 bases and J by 4 bases, with 12 bases between the two germline ends. The CDR3 here is CASSDQRGTEAFF. Here the CDR3 DNA reads TGTGCCAGTAGCGATCAGAGGGGCACTGAAGCTTTCTTT. Variable domain in full (rest from reference TRBV19 and TRBJ1-1): DGGITQSPKYLFRKEGQNVTLSCEQNLNHDAMYWYRQDPGQGLRLIYYSQIVNDFQKGDIAEGYSVSREKKESFPLTVTSAQKNPTAFYLCASSDQRGTEAFFGQGTRLTVV.